These T cell receptor beta chains were read from a single sample in a study of blood T cells in healthy people across ages. In TCRdb, the 5' RACE reads were re-called with MiXCR into one record per CDR3 protein. Of 910,000 or so distinct CDR3 sequences detected, about 53% appear once; the ten largest clones hold over 20%. The sequencing input was blood. Receptors were obtained from a woman aged 55-70 years in good health. Each CDR3 is given with its conserved first and last residue. Each record gives: J gene, D gene, clone size, V gene, CDR3 DNA, CDR3 protein. A D gene is named only where the DNA matches it firmly. Where a row states a size, it is once, few, many or the class of an expanded clone; other rows omit it.

TRBJ2-1 | . | . | TRBV10-2 | TGCGCCAGCAGTGGACAAGAGCAGTTCTTC | CASSGQEQFF
TRBJ1-5 | TRBD1 | . | TRBV6-5 | TGTGCCAGCAGACCGGACAGGGGTACCAATCAGCCCCAGCATTTT | CASRPDRGTNQPQHF
TRBJ2-1 | . | . | TRBV20-1 | TGCAGTGCTAGCGAGACTCCCGAGATTGGGCAGTTCTTC | CSASETPEIGQFF
TRBJ2-1 | TRBD2 | few | TRBV29-1 | TGCAGCACCAGTAGCGGGGAGGCCTACAATGAGCAGTTCTTC | CSTSSGEAYNEQFF
TRBJ2-5 | TRBD2 | . | TRBV5-6 | TGTGCCAGCAGCTACCGGACTAGCGGGAGAGATCAAGAGACCCAGTACTTC | CASSYRTSGRDQETQYF
TRBJ2-5 | . | . | TRBV7-2 | TGTGCCAGCAGCTTAGGGCCAGCCACCGGGGAGCAGTACTTC | CASSLGPATGEQYF
TRBJ1-5 | . | . | TRBV7-2 | TGTGCCAGCAGCTTAGCCCTCACCCAGGCCCAGCATTTT | CASSLALTQAQHF
TRBJ2-5 | TRBD2 | . | TRBV18 | TGTGCCAGCTCACCACCCGGACTAGGAAAGACCCAGTACTTC | CASSPPGLGKTQYF
TRBJ2-7 | TRBD1 | . | TRBV5-1 | TGCGCCAGCAGCTGTGGGACAGCCTACGAGCAGTACTTC | CASSCGTAYEQYF
TRBJ2-5 | TRBD1 | . | TRBV12-3/TRBV12-4 | TGTGCCAGCAGGAAAACCGGGACAGGGCAAGAGACCCAGTACTTC | CASRKTGTGQETQYF